This T cell receptor beta chain was recorded in a study of graft-versus-host responses after intestinal transplantation. V was clipped by 4 bases and J by 5 bases; unmatched bases: 14. Germline V gene sequence: CDR1 SGHVS, CDR2 FNYEAQ. The CDR3 is made up of 17 amino acids. Note on this clone: Its matching antigen is unknown.

Sequencing was performed with immunoSEQ multiplex PCR; in TCRdb, only in-frame clones are kept and a portion is missing. Of around 67,000 clones listed, nearly 90% are singletons. The chain uses TRBV7-6 and TRBJ2-5; TRBD1 matches at 9 bases. The source is a human donor who was the organ donor for an intestinal transplant. This specimen was unstimulated CD8+ T cells sorted from spleen or lymph node cells, taken before transplant. CDR3 region: CASSWDRVLLLRETQYF. CDR3 DNA: TGTGCCAGCAGCTGGGACAGGGTTCTCCTTCTTCGGGAGACCCAGTACTTC.